This entry lists 17 T cell receptor beta chains sequenced from one sample in a study of blood T cell repertoires in COVID-19. Generated by immunoSEQ multiplex PCR, the TCRdb table keeps only in-frame clones and is missing some. Seen here are 250,000 to 300,000 clones, 87% observed once, and the top ten hold roughly 2%. Material: peripheral blood. These receptors were taken from a woman aged 50 to 60 who had recovered from COVID-19.

This sequence joins TRBV28 and TRBJ2-7; D unresolved. V lost 6 bases to trimming and J lost 4 bases, with 10 bases between them. The CDR3 runs to 12 residues. CDR1 is MDHEN and CDR2 is SYDVKM in the germline V gene. CDR3 sequence: CASSNSIYEQYF. For the CDR3, the DNA is TGTGCCAGCAGCAATTCAATTTACGAGCAGTACTTC. The whole variable domain, remainder taken from reference TRBV28 and TRBJ2-7, is DVKVTQSSRYLVKRTGEKVFLECVQDMDHENMFWYRQDPGLGLRLIYFSYDVKMKEKGDIPEGYSVSREKKERFSLILESASTNQTSMYLCASSNSIYEQYFGPGTRLTVT.

The CDR3 region has the DNA TGTGCCAGTAGTATCACTCTCGGGAGGTACAATGAGCAGTTCTTC. The encoded protein is CASSITLGRYNEQFF. The chain joins TRBV19 to TRBJ2-1, with 7 bases lining up with TRBD2. Trimming cost V 3 bases and J 4 bases; bases outside gene matches: 6. From germline, CDR1 is LNHDA and CDR2 SQIVND (reference sequence). The CDR3 is made up of 15 amino acids.

The chain uses TRBV4-2 and TRBJ2-3, with 11 nucleotides matching TRBD2. Trimming removed 0 bases from V and 3 bases from J; junction bases left unmatched: 8. The CDR3 is 18 residues long. Germline V gives CDR1 LGHNA, CDR2 YNFKEQ. CDR3 sequence reads: CASSQDPVGLAGTDTQYF. CDR3 nucleotide sequence: TGTGCCAGCAGCCAAGATCCCGTCGGACTAGCGGGTACAGATACGCAGTATTTT.

The chain links TRBV5-1 to TRBJ2-3; D is uncertain. The V end was cut by 0 bases, the J end by 3 bases, with 8 bases between. Germline CDR1 is SGHRS and CDR2 is YFSETQ. The CDR3 consists of 14 residues. The DNA for the CDR3 is TGCGCCAGCAGCTTGGCGGCGGCTACAGATACGCAGTATTTT. Its protein is CASSLAAATDTQYF.

The rearrangement uses TRBV27 and TRBJ1-1; tentatively, D is TRBD1 (5 bases). This CDR3 has 16 amino acids. Germline CDR1 MNHEY, CDR2 SMNVEV (reference sequence). V lost 3 bases and J lost 1, with 15 bases in between. The CDR3 sequence is CASSFGRGEENTEAFF. CDR3 sequence (DNA): TGTGCCAGCAGTTTTGGGAGGGGAGAAGAGAACACTGAAGCTTTCTTT.

With respect to this clone: The junction departs from the called germline gene at one end, perhaps through a read error. The J gene is TRBJ2-1, the V gene TRBV27; 8 bases are shared with TRBD2. The germline V gene encodes CDR1 MNHEY and CDR2 SMNVEV (reference sequence). The CDR3 runs 14 residues. CDR3 in DNA: TGTGCCAGCAGGACTAGCGCCTCCCACAATGAGCAGTTCTTC. Protein sequence: CASRTSASHNEQFF.

The V and J genes are TRBV28 and TRBJ2-1, with D uncertain. CDR1 and CDR2 from the germline V gene are MDHEN and SYDVKM. The CDR3 runs to 13 residues. The V end was cut by 4 bases, the J end by 8 bases, with 12 bases between. The CDR3 DNA reads as TGTGCCAGCAGTTCCCTTCCCCTTCATGAGCAGTTCTTC. As protein: CASSSLPLHEQFF.

This rearrangement joins TRBV4-2 to TRBJ1-2; a weak D match, TRBD1 (5 bases). This CDR3 is built from 16 residues. Trimming took 0 bases from V and 0 from J, leaving 11 bases between them. Germline V gene lookup returns CDR1 LGHNA and CDR2 YNFKEQ. The CDR3 here is CASSQDGGGSNYGYTF. The CDR3 DNA follows: TGTGCCAGCAGCCAAGATGGTGGGGGGTCTAACTATGGCTACACCTTC.

The rearrangement joins TRBV11-3 to TRBJ2-7; a possible D gene is TRBD1 (6 bases). The CDR3 has 13 amino acids. The V and J ends lost 5 bases and 5 bases respectively, with 13 bases between them. Germline V CDR1 and CDR2: SGHNT, YENEEA. The CDR3 DNA follows: TGTGCCAGCAGCATTACAGGGTCGCACGAGCAGTACTTC. Translation gives CASSITGSHEQYF.

V usage is TRBV5-1 and J usage is TRBJ2-5; D possibly corresponds to TRBD2 (6 bases). Germline V gives CDR1 SGHRS, CDR2 YFSETQ. The CDR3 consists of 15 residues. V shed 4 bases and J shed 5 bases, with 18 bases lying between them. The DNA for the CDR3 is TGCGCCAGCAGCCCAATCCGGGGGACTGCGGAGACCCAGTACTTC. It specifies CASSPIRGTAETQYF.

The chain uses TRBV7-2 and TRBJ2-2; D might be TRBD2 (5 bases). Trimming removed 4 bases from V and 3 bases from J, with 15 bases in between. CDR1 SGHTA and CDR2 FQGNSA come from the germline V gene. This CDR3 is 16 amino acids long. CDR3 sequence reads: CASSSSGVGYTGELFF. In DNA form, the CDR3 reads TGTGCCAGCAGCTCGAGCGGAGTCGGGTACACCGGGGAGCTGTTTTTT.

V and J are TRBV5-1 and TRBJ1-5, with TRBD1 matching 8 bases. There are 14 residues in the CDR3. The germline CDR1 and CDR2 sequences are SGHRS and YFSETQ. With V trimmed by 3 bases and J by 5 bases, 4 bases remained unmatched. The CDR3 reads CASSYGQGDQPQHF. CDR3 nucleotides: TGCGCCAGCAGCTACGGACAGGGCGATCAGCCCCAGCATTTT.

In nucleotides, the CDR3 is TGTGCCAGCAGTTCGAACAGGGGGTGGGCTGAAGCTTTCTTT. Its protein is CASSSNRGWAEAFF. The chain joins TRBV28 to TRBJ1-1, with 8 bases aligning to TRBD1. V trimming: 4 bases; J trimming: 6 bases; junction bases outside the gene matches: 7. CDR3 length equals 14 residues. CDR1 and CDR2 from the germline V gene are MDHEN and SYDVKM.

This chain joins TRBV5-1 and TRBJ1-2; D remains unclear. The CDR3 has 14 residues. V shed 1 base and J shed 2 bases, with 9 bases lying between them. The germline V gene has CDR1 SGHRS and CDR2 YFSETQ. DNA of the CDR3: TGCGCCAGCAGCTTGATGACGGGGAACTATGGCTACACCTTC. It codes for CASSLMTGNYGYTF.

Note on this clone: The same CDR3 is also encoded by other DNA sequences in this sample. The J gene is TRBJ2-2, the V gene TRBV5-1, with D perhaps matching TRBD1 (5 bases). CDR3 length: 14 amino acids. The germline gives CDR1 SGHRS, CDR2 YFSETQ. The V end was cut by 4 bases, the J end by 1 base, with 8 bases between. The CDR3 spells CASSLGQNTGELFF. The CDR3 bases are TGCGCCAGCAGCCTAGGACAGAACACCGGGGAGCTGTTTTTT.

The count of this clone is one. The V and J genes are TRBV28 and TRBJ1-2, with D perhaps TRBD1 (5 bases). The germline CDR1 and CDR2 sequences are MDHEN and SYDVKM. The germline V and J ends were trimmed by 8 bases and 4 bases, with 35 bases remaining between them. The CDR3 runs 20 residues. The CDR3 loop reads CASSRNGGGRGGDPLYGYTF. The DNA for the CDR3 is TGTGCCAGCTCACGAAACGGCGGAGGGCGCGGGGGTGATCCCCTCTATGGCTACACCTTC.

The chain has TRBV3-1 (or the pseudogene TRBV3-2) and TRBJ2-3; D remains ambiguous. The CDR3 loop spans 14 amino acids. Germline CDR1 reads LGHDT; CDR2 reads YNNKEL (reference sequence). Deletions cut 4 bases from V and 2 bases from J, with 10 bases between. Written as DNA, the CDR3 is TGTGCCAGCAGCCCGTACGGGTCCACAGATACGCAGTATTTT. It translates to CASSPYGSTDTQYF.